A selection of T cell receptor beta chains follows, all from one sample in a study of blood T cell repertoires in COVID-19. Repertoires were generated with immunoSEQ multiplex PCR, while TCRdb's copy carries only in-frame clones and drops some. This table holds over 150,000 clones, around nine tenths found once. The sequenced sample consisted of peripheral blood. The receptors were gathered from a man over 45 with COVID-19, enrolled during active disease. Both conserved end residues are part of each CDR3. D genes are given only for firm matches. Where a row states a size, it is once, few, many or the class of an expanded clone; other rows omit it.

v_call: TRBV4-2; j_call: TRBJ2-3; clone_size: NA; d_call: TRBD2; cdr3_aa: CASSPWTSGETDTQYF; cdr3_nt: TGTGCCAGCAGCCCATGGACTAGCGGGGAAACAGATACGCAGTATTTT
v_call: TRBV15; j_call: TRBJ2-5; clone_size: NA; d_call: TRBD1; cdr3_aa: CATSASPGGTGTETQYF; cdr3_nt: TGTGCCACCAGCGCCTCCCCTGGGGGGACAGGGACTGAGACCCAGTACTTC
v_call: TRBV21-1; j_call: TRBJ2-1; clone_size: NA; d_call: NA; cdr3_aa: CASSKARRDEQFF; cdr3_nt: TGTGCCAGCAGCAAAGCGCGGAGGGATGAGCAGTTCTTC
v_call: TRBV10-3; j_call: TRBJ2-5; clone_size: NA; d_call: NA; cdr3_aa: CAIQGFEETQYF; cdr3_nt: TGTGCCATACAGGGTTTTGAAGAGACCCAGTACTTC
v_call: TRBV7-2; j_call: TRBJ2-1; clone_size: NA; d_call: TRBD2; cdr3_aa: CASSVLADPAYNEQFF; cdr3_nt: TGTGCCAGCAGCGTACTAGCGGACCCTGCCTACAATGAGCAGTTCTTC
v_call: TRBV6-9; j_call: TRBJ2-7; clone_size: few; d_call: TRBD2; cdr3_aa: CAGRVWREEGEQYF; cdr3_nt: TGTGCCGGGAGGGTTTGGAGGGAGGAGGGCGAGCAGTACTTC
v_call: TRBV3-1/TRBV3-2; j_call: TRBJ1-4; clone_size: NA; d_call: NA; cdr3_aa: CASSQEAALTNEKLFF; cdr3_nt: TGTGCCAGCAGCCAAGAGGCGGCTTTAACTAATGAAAAACTGTTTTTT
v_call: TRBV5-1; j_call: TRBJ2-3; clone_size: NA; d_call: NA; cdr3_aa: CASSLGQDLDTQYF; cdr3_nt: TGCGCCAGCAGCTTGGGCCAGGACTTAGATACGCAGTATTTT
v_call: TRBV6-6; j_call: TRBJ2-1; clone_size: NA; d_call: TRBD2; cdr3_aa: CASSYSRGGADEQFF; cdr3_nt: TGTGCCAGCAGTTACTCGCGCGGGGGAGCAGATGAGCAGTTCTTC
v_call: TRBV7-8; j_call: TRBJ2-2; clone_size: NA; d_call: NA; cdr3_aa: CASSLTGRGFPGELFF; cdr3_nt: TGTGCCAGCAGCTTAACGGGGAGGGGGTTCCCCGGGGAGCTGTTTTTT
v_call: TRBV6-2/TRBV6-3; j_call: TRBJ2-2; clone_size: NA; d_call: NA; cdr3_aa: CASSYTTGELFF; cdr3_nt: TGTGCCAGCAGTTACACAACCGGGGAGCTGTTTTTT
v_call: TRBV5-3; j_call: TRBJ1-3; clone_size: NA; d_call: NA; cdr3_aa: CARRAGRNTIYF; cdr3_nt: TGTGCCAGAAGAGCAGGGAGAAACACCATATATTTT
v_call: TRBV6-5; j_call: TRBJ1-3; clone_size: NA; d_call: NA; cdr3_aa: CASTFWGPGNTIYF; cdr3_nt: TGTGCCAGCACCTTCTGGGGCCCTGGAAACACCATATATTTT
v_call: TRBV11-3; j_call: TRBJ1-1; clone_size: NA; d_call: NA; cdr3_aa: CASSLGNYAGGTEAFF; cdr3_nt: TGTGCCAGCAGCTTAGGTAACTACGCCGGGGGCACTGAAGCTTTCTTT
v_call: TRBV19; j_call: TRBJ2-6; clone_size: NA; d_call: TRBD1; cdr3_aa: CASIPGTGGDTGANVLTF; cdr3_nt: TGTGCCAGTATACCCGGGACAGGGGGGGACACTGGGGCCAACGTCCTGACTTTC
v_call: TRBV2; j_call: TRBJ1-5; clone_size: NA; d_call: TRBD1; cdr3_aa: CASSEMGQGNQPQHF; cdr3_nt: TGTGCCAGCAGTGAAATGGGACAGGGGAATCAGCCCCAGCATTTT
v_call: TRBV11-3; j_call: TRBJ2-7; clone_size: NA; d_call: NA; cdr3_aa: CASSLNEGPAYEQYF; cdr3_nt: TGTGCCAGCAGCTTAAATGAGGGCCCAGCTTACGAGCAGTACTTC
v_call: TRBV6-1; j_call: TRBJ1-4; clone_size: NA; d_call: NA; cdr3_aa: CASSASPQQGVTNEKLFF; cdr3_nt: TGTGCCAGCAGTGCATCCCCCCAACAGGGAGTGACTAATGAAAAACTGTTTTTT
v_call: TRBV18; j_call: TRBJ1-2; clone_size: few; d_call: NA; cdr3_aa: CASSPGEDYGYTF; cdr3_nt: TGTGCCAGCTCACCCGGTGAGGACTATGGCTACACCTTC
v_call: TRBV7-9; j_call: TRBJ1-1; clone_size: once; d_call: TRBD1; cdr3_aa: CASSLGTGGASTEAFF; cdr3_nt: TGTGCCAGCAGCTTAGGGACAGGGGGCGCGAGCACTGAAGCTTTCTTT